Sequencing of this T cell receptor beta chain was carried out in a study of identical twins. The study's findings and limits: Compared with models, monozygotic twins showed more out-of-frame TCR alpha sharing. Out-of-frame beta chain sequences displayed weaker excess sharing between twins.

There are 15 residues in the CDR3. The germline gives CDR1 SGHKS, CDR2 YYEKEE (reference sequence). The ends lost 0 bases at V and 4 bases at J; junction bases unmatched: 7. Unique molecular identifiers were present on the cDNA, and a universal primer site came from template switching. Via MiXCR, TCRdb re-called the 5' RACE reads, giving one row per CDR3 protein. Of 450,000 to 600,000 distinct CDR3 sequences listed, around 22% are singletons. This clonotype was found a few times. The antigen is unknown. These data were also filed under a second study, of yellow fever vaccine responses in identical twins.

The clonotype comes from a young woman in good health. The sample was CD4+ T cells sorted from blood. The genes are TRBV5-5 and TRBJ2-7; 7 bases map to TRBD1. CDR3 DNA sequence: TGTGCCAGCAGCTTGGCGGCAGGGGGATTATACGAGCAGTACTTC. It encodes CASSLAAGGLYEQYF. The variable domain in full, completed from reference TRBV5-5 and TRBJ2-7, reads DAGVTQSPTHLIKTRGQQVTLRCSPISGHKSVSWYQQVLGQGPQFIFQYYEKEERGRGNFPDRFSARQFPNYSSELNVNALLLGDSALYLCASSLAAGGLYEQYFGPGTRLTVT.